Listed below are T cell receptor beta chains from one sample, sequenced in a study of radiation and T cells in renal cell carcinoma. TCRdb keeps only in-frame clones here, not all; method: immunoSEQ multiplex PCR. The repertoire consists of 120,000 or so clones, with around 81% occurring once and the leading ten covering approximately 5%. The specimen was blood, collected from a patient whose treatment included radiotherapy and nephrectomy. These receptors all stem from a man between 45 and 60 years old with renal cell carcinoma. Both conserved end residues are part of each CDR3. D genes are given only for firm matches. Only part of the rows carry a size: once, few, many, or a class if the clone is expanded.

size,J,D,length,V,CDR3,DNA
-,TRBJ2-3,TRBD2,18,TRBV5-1,CASSLVGSLAGDTDTQYF,TGCGCCAGCAGCTTGGTTGGGTCGCTAGCGGGTGACACAGATACGCAGTATTTT
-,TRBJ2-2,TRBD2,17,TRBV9,CASSPRASGSNTGELFF,TGTGCCAGCAGCCCCCGGGCTAGCGGGAGTAACACCGGGGAGCTGTTTTTT
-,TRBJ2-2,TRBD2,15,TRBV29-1,CSVGLAGSRTGELFF,TGCAGCGTTGGCCTAGCGGGATCACGCACCGGGGAGCTGTTTTTT
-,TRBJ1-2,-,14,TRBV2,CASSVDVAAGGYTF,TGTGCCAGCAGTGTCGACGTGGCAGCGGGGGGCTACACCTTC
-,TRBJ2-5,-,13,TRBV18,CASSQDYQETQYF,TGTGCCAGCTCACAAGACTACCAAGAGACCCAGTACTTC
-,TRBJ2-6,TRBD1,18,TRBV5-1,CASSLGSRGLSGANVLTF,TGCGCCAGCAGCTTGGGATCAAGGGGGCTCTCTGGGGCCAACGTCCTGACTTTC
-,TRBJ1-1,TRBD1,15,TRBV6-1,CASSARQGAVTEAFF,TGTGCCAGCAGTGCCAGACAGGGGGCGGTGACTGAAGCTTTCTTT
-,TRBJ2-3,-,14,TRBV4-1,CASSQDVGTDTQYF,TGCGCCAGCAGCCAAGATGTAGGCACAGATACGCAGTATTTT
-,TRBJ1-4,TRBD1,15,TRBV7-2,CASSSPRQGEEKLFF,TGTGCCAGCAGCTCCCCGCGACAGGGGGAAGAAAAACTGTTTTTT
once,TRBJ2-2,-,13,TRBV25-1,CASKGGYTGELFF,TGTGCCAGCAAAGGAGGGTACACCGGGGAGCTGTTTTTT
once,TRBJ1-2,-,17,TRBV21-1,CASERGRGRTANYGYTF,TGTGCCAGCGAGCGAGGCAGGGGGCGAACAGCTAACTATGGCTACACCTTC
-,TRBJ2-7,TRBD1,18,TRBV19,CASSILTTGDDLPYEQYF,TGTGCCAGTAGTATATTAACGACAGGGGACGATTTACCCTACGAGCAGTACTTC
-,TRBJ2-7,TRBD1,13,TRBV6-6,CASSYSTGMGQYF,TGTGCCAGCAGTTACTCGACAGGGATGGGGCAGTACTTC
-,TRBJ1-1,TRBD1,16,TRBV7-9,CASSFTPRGRGTEAFF,TGTGCCAGCAGCTTTACCCCCAGGGGGCGAGGTACTGAAGCTTTCTTT
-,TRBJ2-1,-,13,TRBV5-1,CASSLGTHNEQFF,TGCGCCAGCAGCTTGGGGACCCACAATGAGCAGTTCTTC
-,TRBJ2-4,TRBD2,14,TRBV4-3,CASSPTSGGYIQYF,TGCGCCAGCAGTCCGACTAGCGGGGGATACATTCAGTACTTC
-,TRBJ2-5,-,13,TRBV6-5,CASRYGLQETQYF,TGTGCCAGCAGGTACGGACTCCAAGAGACCCAGTACTTC
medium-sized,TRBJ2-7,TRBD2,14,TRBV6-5,CASARAGGTYEQYF,TGTGCCAGCGCGAGGGCGGGGGGTACCTACGAGCAGTACTTC
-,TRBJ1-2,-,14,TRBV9,CASSGLRANYGYTF,TGTGCCAGCAGCGGTCTTAGGGCCAACTATGGCTACACCTTC
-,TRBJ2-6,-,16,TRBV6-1,CASSEAQGAGANVLTF,TGTGCCAGCAGTGAAGCGCAGGGAGCTGGGGCCAACGTCCTGACTTTC
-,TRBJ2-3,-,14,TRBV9,CASSVQGRGDTQYF,TGTGCCAGCAGCGTACAGGGTAGGGGAGATACGCAGTATTTT
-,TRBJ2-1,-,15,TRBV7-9,CASSLSAVTYNEQFF,TGTGCCAGCAGCTTGTCGGCAGTAACCTACAATGAGCAGTTCTTC